One sample yielded the 9 T cell receptor beta chains listed below, sequenced in a study of T cells in Graves' hyperthyroidism and ophthalmopathy. TCR beta CDR3 regions were amplified from RNA. The HTBI set primed first-round TCR CDR3 RT-PCR. One entry per CDR3 protein, called by TCRdb with MiXCR from the multiplex PCR reads. There are a few hundred thousand distinct CDR3 sequences in the sample; about 16% occur only once, and less than 35% lies in the top ten. The specimen was blood. The receptors come from a woman aged 25 to 39 with Graves' hyperthyroidism.

This clonotype was found a few times. As DNA, the CDR3 is TGTGCCAGCAGCCTAAGATCCCTGGGTTTGGGCGAGCAGTACTTC. Amino acids: CASSLRSLGLGEQYF. The chain has TRBV7-2 and TRBJ2-7; D remains unclear. Germline-derived CDR1 and CDR2 are SGHTA and FQGNSA. The CDR3 is 15 residues long. V was trimmed by 5 bases and J by 6 bases, leaving 20 bases between them.

This clonotype was detected ten times or more. This sequence joins TRBV11-2 and TRBJ2-3; 9 bases are a match to TRBD1. This CDR3 contains 14 residues. Looked up from germline, CDR1 is SGHAT and CDR2 is FQNNGV. V was pared by 6 bases and J by 4 bases, with 5 bases of the junction left unmatched. The CDR3 reads CASRVTGGADTQYF. In nucleotides, the CDR3 is TGTGCCAGCAGGGTGACAGGGGGGGCAGATACGCAGTATTTT. The whole variable domain, remainder taken from reference TRBV11-2 and TRBJ2-3, is EAGVAQSPRYKIIEKRQSVAFWCNPISGHATLYWYQQILGQGPKLLIQFQNNGVVDDSQLPKDRFSAERLKGVDSTLKIQPAKLEDSAVYLCASRVTGGADTQYFGPGTRLTVL.

In this sample, this clonotype turned up many times. This chain uses TRBV7-3 with TRBJ2-5, with TRBD1 matching 8 bases. The germline V gene encodes CDR1 SGHTA and CDR2 FQGTGA. V trimming: 4 bases; J trimming: 4 bases; junction bases outside the gene matches: 26. The CDR3 covers 21 residues. CDR3: CASSSNMNVVGRGREGETQYF. DNA of the CDR3: TGTGCCAGCAGCTCAAATATGAACGTGGTGGGCAGGGGGCGTGAGGGAGAGACCCAGTACTTC.

This clonotype was seen at least ten times. V usage is TRBV28 and J usage is TRBJ2-5; 8 nucleotides agree with TRBD1. Germline CDR1 reads MDHEN; CDR2 reads SYDVKM. There are 15 residues in the CDR3. The trim removed 5 bases at V and 5 bases at J, leaving 10 bases unmatched. CDR3 loop: CASSGRQGPFETQYF. CDR3 in DNA: TGTGCCAGCAGTGGTCGACAGGGGCCTTTTGAGACCCAGTACTTC.

V gene TRBV20-1 combines with J gene TRBJ2-5; TRBD1 matches at 11 bases. CDR3 length: 19 residues. The J segment lost 2 bases and the V segment lost 1 base, leaving 15 bases of the junction unmatched. Germline V lookup: CDR1 DFQATT, CDR2 SNEGSKA (reference sequence). The CDR3 loop reads CSARAGTGGPRILQETQYF. The CDR3 DNA reads TGCAGTGCTAGAGCCGGGACAGGGGGGCCTCGGATTCTACAAGAGACCCAGTACTTC.

J is TRBJ1-5 and V is TRBV7-6; D call uncertain. This CDR3 region has 13 residues. The V end lost 1 base, the J end lost 10 bases, and 11 bases lay between the germline ends. CDR1 is SGHVS and CDR2 is FNYEAQ in the germline V gene. The CDR3, as DNA: TGTGCCAGCAGCTTAGAGGTAATCAGCCCCCAGCATTTT. This sequence encodes CASSLEVISPQHF.

This clonotype was seen only a few times. This chain connects TRBV6-6 to TRBJ1-1; TRBD1 is a possible D gene (5 bases). Germline values: CDR1 MNHNY, CDR2 SVGAGI (reference sequence). CDR3 length: 14 residues. Deletions cut 2 bases from V and 1 base from J, with 8 bases between. This chain's CDR3 is CASSYRGENTEAFF. As DNA, the CDR3 is TGTGCCAGCAGTTACAGGGGCGAGAACACTGAAGCTTTCTTT.

The chain links TRBV29-1 to TRBJ2-3; tentatively, D is TRBD1 (6 bases). CDR1 is SQVTM, CDR2 ANQGSEA, per germline. The CDR3 sequence is 10 residues long. Trimming pared 6 bases from V and 5 bases from J, leaving 6 bases between. The CDR3 loop is CSVDRDTQYF. CDR3 DNA sequence: TGCAGCGTGGACAGAGATACGCAGTATTTT.

The chain has TRBV9 and TRBJ1-3, with D maybe TRBD1 (5 bases). This CDR3 has 16 residues. V was shortened by 2 bases and J by 1 base, with 13 bases between the two germline ends. Germline V gene sequence: CDR1 SGDLS, CDR2 YYNGEE. The CDR3 is CASSVQGRGSGNTIYF. CDR3 bases: TGTGCCAGCAGCGTTCAGGGCCGGGGTTCTGGAAACACCATATATTTT.